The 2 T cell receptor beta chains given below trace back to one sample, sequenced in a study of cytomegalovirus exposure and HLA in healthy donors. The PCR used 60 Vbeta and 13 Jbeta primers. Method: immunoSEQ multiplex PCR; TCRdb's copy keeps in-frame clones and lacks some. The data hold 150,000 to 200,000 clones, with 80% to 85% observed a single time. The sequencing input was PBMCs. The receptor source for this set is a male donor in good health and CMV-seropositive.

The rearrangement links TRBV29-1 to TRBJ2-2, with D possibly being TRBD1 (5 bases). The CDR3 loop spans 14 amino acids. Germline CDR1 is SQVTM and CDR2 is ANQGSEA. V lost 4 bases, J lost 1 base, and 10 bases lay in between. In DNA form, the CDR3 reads TGCAGCGTTGGGGGCGACGTGAACACCGGGGAGCTGTTTTTT. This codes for CSVGGDVNTGELFF.

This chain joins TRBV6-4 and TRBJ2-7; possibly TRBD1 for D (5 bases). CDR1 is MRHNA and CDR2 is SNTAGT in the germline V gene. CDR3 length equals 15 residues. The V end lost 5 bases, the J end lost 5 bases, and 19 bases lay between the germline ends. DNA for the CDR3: TGTGCCAGCAGTCCCTCCCCGGCAGGGTCCCACGAGCAGTACTTC. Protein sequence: CASSPSPAGSHEQYF.